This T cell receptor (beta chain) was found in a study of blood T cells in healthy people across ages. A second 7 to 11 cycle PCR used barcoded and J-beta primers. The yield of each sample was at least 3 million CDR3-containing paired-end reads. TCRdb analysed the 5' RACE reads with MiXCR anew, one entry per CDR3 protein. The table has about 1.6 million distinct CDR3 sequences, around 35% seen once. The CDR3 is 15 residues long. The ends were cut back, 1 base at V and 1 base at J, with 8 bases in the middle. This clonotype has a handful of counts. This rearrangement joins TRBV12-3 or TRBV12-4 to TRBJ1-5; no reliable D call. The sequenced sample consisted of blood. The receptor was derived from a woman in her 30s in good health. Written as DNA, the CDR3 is TGTGCCAGCAGTTTAGACAGTAAAAGCAATCAGCCCCAGCATTTT. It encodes CASSLDSKSNQPQHF.